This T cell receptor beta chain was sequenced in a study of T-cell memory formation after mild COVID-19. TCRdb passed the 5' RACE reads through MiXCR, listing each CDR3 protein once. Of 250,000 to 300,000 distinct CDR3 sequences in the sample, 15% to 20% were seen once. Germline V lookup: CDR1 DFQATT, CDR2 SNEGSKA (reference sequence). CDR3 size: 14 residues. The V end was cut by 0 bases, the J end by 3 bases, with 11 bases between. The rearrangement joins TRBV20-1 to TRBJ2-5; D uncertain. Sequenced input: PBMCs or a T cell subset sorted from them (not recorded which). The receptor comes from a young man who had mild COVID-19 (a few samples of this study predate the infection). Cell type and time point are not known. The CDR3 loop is CSARDGRSKETQYF. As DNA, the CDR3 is TGCAGTGCTAGAGACGGACGGTCCAAAGAGACCCAGTACTTC.